At least ten counts were recorded for the clone carrying this T cell receptor beta chain. Time point in this sample: after trial treatment. The treatment: LDRT plus nivolumab, ipilimumab, low-dose cyclophosphamide and aspirin (RACIN trial). Inclusion covered patients whose advanced solid tumors lacked tumor-infiltrating lymphocytes. This record belongs to a study of low-dose radiotherapy and immunotherapy resistance in tumors. On the study more broadly: On an every-two-weeks schedule, patients received intravenous nivolumab 240 mg, along with ipilimumab 1 mg/kg every six weeks.

Primers used for first-strand cDNA, a TRAV- and TRBV-specific set, covered both alpha and beta chains. Using a constant-region primer together with a V-primer adapter, TCRs were subjected to around 20 PCR cycles of amplification. One entry per CDR3 protein results from TCRdb running MiXCR on the reads. There are fewer than 50,000 distinct CDR3 sequences in the sample; less than 30% occur only once, and about 9.5% lies in the top ten. This CDR3 has 12 residues. The germline V and J ends were trimmed by 2 bases and 3 bases, with 6 bases remaining between them. Germline values: CDR1 DFQATT, CDR2 SNEGSKA (reference sequence).

Sequences were derived from PBMCs, sampled after low-dose radiotherapy plus immunotherapy. This sequence was found in a male donor with prostate cancer. The chain uses TRBV20-1 and TRBJ2-3; D uncertain. This chain's CDR3 is CSARPGTDTQYF. Written as DNA, the CDR3 is TGCAGTGCTAGACCCGGTACAGATACGCAGTATTTT.